The table lists the clone carrying this T cell receptor (beta chain) with a count of one. The entry originates in a study of T cell responses to AZD1222 COVID-19 vaccine. Produced via immunoSEQ multiplex PCR; TCRdb's table is partial and in-frame only. Of approximately 180,000 clones listed, 85% to 95% are singletons. CDR1 is MNHEY, CDR2 SVGAGI, per germline. The CDR3 extends over 16 amino acids. V was pared by 0 bases and J by 0 bases, with 4 bases of the junction left unmatched. The sample in question was peripheral blood, obtained on day 0 of AZD1222 vaccination. The TCR sequence derives from an adult in good health. This chain connects TRBV6-5 to TRBJ1-1; TRBD1 aligns across 7 bases. The CDR3 nucleotides read TGTGCCAGCAGTTACTCGTGGGACAGCATGAACACTGAAGCTTTCTTT. Translated, it gives CASSYSWDSMNTEAFF.